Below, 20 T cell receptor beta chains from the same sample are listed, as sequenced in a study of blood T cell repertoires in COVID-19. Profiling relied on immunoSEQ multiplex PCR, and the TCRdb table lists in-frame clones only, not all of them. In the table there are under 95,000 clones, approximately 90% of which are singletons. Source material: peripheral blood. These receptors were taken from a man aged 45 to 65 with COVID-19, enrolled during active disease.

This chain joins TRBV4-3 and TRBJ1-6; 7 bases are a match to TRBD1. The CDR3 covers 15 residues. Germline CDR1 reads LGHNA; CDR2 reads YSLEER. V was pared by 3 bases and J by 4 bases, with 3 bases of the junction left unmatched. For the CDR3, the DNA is TGCGCCAGCAGCCAGACAGGGATGTATAATTCACCCCTCCACTTT. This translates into CASSQTGMYNSPLHF.

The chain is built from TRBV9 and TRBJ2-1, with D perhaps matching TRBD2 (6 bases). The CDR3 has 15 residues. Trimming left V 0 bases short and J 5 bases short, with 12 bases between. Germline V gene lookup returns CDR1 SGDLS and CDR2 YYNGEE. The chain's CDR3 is CASSVGLASDNEQFF. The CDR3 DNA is TGTGCCAGCAGCGTAGGGCTAGCGTCAGACAATGAGCAGTTCTTC. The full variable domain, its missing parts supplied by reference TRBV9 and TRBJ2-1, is DSGVTQTPKHLITATGQRVTLRCSPRSGDLSVYWYQQSLDQGLQFLIQYYNGEERAKGNILERFSAQQFPDLHSELNLSSLELGDSALYFCASSVGLASDNEQFFGPGTRLTVL.

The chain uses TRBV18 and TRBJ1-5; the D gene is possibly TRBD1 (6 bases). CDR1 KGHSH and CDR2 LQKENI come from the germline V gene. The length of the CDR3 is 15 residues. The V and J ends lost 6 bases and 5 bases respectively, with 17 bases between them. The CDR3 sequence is CASSRTTGSDQPQHF. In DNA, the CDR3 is TGTGCCAGCTCTCGGACGACAGGATCCGATCAGCCCCAGCATTTT.

CDR3 sequence reads: CASSPEMGAANTEAFF. For the CDR3, the DNA is TGTGCCAGCAGCCCGGAAATGGGAGCTGCGAACACTGAAGCTTTCTTT. V gene TRBV5-4 combines with J gene TRBJ1-1, with D uncertain. CDR1 SGHNT and CDR2 YYREEE come from the germline V gene (reference sequence). The V and J ends lost 4 bases and 1 base respectively, with 17 bases between them. The CDR3 spans 16 residues. Together with reference TRBV5-4 and TRBJ1-1, the CDR3 gives the full variable domain: ETGVTQSPTHLIKTRGQQVTLRCSSQSGHNTVSWYQQALGQGPQFIFQYYREEENGRGNFPPRFSGLQFPNYSSELNVNALELDDSALYLCASSPEMGAANTEAFFGQGTRLTVV.

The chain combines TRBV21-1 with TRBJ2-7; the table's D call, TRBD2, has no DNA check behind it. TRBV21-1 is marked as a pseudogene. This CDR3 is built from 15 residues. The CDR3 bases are TGTGCCAGCAGCAAAGGACCGGGATTTCACTACGAGCAGTACTTC. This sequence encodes CASSKGPGFHYEQYF.

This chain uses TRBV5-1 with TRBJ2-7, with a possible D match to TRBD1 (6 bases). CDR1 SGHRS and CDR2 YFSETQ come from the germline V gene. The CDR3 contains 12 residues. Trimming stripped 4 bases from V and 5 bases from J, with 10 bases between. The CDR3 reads CASSQDSNEQYF. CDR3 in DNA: TGCGCCAGCAGCCAGGACAGCAACGAGCAGTACTTC.

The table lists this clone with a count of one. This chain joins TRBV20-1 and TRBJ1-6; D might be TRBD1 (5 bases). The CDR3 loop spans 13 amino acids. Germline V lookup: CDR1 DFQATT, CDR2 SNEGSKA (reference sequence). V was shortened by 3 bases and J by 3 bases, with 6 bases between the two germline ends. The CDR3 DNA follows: TGCAGTGCTAGTACAGGCTATAATTCACCCCTCCACTTT. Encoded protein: CSASTGYNSPLHF.

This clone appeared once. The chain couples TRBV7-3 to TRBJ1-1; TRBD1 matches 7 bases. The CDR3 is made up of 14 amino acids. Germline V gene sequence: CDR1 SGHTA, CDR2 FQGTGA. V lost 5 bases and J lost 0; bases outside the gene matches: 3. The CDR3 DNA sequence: TGTGCCAGCAGCCGAGGGGGCTTGAACACTGAAGCTTTCTTT. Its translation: CASSRGGLNTEAFF.

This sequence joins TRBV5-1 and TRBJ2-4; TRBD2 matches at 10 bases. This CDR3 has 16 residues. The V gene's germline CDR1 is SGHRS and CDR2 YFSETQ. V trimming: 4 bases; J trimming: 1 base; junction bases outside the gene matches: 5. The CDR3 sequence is CASSHGLAEAKNIQYF. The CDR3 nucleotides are TGCGCCAGCAGCCACGGACTAGCGGAGGCCAAAAACATTCAGTACTTC.

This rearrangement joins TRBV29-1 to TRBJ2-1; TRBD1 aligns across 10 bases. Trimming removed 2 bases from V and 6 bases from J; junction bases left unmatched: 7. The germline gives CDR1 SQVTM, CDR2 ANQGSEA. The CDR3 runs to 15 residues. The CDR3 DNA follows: TGCAGCGTTGAAAGGGGGACAGGGGCCTCCAATGAGCAGTTCTTC. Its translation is CSVERGTGASNEQFF.

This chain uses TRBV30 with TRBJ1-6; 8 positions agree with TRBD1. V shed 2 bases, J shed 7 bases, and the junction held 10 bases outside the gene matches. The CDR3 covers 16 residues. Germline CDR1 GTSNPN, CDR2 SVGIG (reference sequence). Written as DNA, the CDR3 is TGTGCCTGGAGTCCCTTCGAGGGGGACAGGAATTCACCCCTCCACTTT. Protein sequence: CAWSPFEGDRNSPLHF.

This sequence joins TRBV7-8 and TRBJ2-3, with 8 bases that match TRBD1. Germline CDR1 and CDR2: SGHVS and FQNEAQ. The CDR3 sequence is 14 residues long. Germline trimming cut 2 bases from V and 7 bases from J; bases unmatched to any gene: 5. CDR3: CASSLQGAVNTQYF. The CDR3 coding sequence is TGTGCCAGCAGCTTACAGGGGGCGGTGAATACGCAGTATTTT.

The CDR3 loop is CASSQGLGEQYV. The CDR3 region has the DNA TGTGCCAGCAGCCAAGGACTCGGCGAGCAGTACGTC. The chain carries TRBV7-4 and TRBJ2-7, with a tentative D call TRBD2 (5 bases). This CDR3 has 12 amino acids. Deletions cut 5 bases from V and 6 bases from J, with 11 bases between. The V gene's germline CDR1 is SGHVT and CDR2 SQSDAQ.

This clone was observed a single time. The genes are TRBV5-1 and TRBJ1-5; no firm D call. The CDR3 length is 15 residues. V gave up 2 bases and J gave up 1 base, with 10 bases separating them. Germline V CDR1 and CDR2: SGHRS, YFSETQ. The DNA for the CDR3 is TGCGCCAGCAGCTTTGGTGGGGAGAGCAATCAGCCCCAGCATTTT. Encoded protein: CASSFGGESNQPQHF.

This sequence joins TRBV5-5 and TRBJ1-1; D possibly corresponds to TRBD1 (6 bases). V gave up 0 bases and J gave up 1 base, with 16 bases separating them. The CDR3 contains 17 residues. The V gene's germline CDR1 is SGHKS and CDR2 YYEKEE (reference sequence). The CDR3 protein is CASSLAPGGLGNTEAFF. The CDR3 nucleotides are TGTGCCAGCAGCTTGGCCCCGGGGGGGCTCGGGAACACTGAAGCTTTCTTT. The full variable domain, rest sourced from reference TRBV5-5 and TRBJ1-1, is DAGVTQSPTHLIKTRGQQVTLRCSPISGHKSVSWYQQVLGQGPQFIFQYYEKEERGRGNFPDRFSARQFPNYSSELNVNALLLGDSALYLCASSLAPGGLGNTEAFFGQGTRLTVV.

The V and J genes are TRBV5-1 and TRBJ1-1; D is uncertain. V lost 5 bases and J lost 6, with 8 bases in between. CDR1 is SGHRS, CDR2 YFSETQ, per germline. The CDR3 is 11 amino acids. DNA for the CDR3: TGCGCCAGCAGAACACATTCTGAAGCTTTCTTT. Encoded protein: CASRTHSEAFF.

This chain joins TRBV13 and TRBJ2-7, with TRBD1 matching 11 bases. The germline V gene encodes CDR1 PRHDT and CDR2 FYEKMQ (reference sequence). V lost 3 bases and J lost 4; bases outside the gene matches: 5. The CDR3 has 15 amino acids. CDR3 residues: CASSFRTGGWYEQYF. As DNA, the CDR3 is TGTGCCAGCAGCTTTAGGACAGGGGGCTGGTACGAGCAGTACTTC. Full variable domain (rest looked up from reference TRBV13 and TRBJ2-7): AAGVIQSPRHLIKEKRETATLKCYPIPRHDTVYWYQQGPGQDPQFLISFYEKMQSDKGSIPDRFSAQQFSDYHSELNMSSLELGDSALYFCASSFRTGGWYEQYFGPGTRLTVT.

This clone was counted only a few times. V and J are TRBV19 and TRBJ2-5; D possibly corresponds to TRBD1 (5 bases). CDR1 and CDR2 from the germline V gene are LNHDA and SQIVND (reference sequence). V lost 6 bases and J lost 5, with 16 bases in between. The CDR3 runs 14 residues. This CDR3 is CASRPPGLYETQYF. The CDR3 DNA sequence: TGTGCCAGTAGACCCCCAGGGTTGTACGAGACCCAGTACTTC.

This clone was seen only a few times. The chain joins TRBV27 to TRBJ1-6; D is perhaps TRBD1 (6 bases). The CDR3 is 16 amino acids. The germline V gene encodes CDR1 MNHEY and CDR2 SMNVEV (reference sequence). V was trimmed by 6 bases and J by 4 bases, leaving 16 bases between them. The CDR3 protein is CASSPRTVSYNSPLHF. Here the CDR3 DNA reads TGTGCCAGCAGCCCCAGGACAGTCAGTTATAATTCACCCCTCCACTTT.

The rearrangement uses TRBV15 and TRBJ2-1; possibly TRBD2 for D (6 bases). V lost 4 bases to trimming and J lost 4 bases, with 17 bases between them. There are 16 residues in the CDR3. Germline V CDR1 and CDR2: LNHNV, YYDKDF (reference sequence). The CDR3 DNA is TGTGCCACCAGCAAAGGTCGGGAGAGCTATTACAATGAGCAGTTCTTC. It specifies CATSKGRESYYNEQFF.